The next 7 T cell receptor beta chains were all read from a single sample in a study of shared clonotypes between healthy human individuals. Assay: immunoSEQ multiplex PCR; the TCRdb copy retains only in-frame clones and omits some. Here the sample spans over a million clones, about 80% being singletons. The sample consisted of memory CD4+ T cells from PBMCs. Subset meaning: CD45RA-negative fraction. These receptors originate from a man aged 18-30 years in good health. Some clones in this sample may be carry-over from other donors' samples.

In nucleotides, the CDR3 is TGTGCCAGCAGCTTGGTGAGGAGCGGCGACTCAACATATACGCAGTATTTT. It yields the protein CASSLVRSGDSTYTQYF. The chain joins TRBV5-6 to TRBJ2-3; a possible D gene is TRBD2 (5 bases). Trimming took 0 bases from V and 7 from J, leaving 21 bases between them. CDR1 and CDR2 from the germline V gene are SGHDT and YYEEEE. CDR3 length: 17 amino acids. Full variable domain (missing parts from reference TRBV5-6 and TRBJ2-3): DAGVTQSPTHLIKTRGQQVTLRCSPKSGHDTVSWYQQALGQGPQFIFQYYEEEERQRGNFPDRFSGHQFPNYSSELNVNALLLGDSALYLCASSLVRSGDSTYTQYFGPGTRLTVL.

There are a few counts of this clone. The CDR3 nucleotides read TGTGCCAGCAGTCTCAGGGTCGTATCTGGAAACACCATATATTTT. Translating gives CASSLRVVSGNTIYF. The chain is built from TRBV7-2 and TRBJ1-3, with D possibly TRBD1 on 5 matching bases. Germline V CDR1 and CDR2: SGHTA, FQGNSA. V was cut by 6 bases and J by 1 base, with 13 bases left in between. CDR3 length: 15 residues.

This chain connects TRBV4-3 to TRBJ2-1; 11 nucleotides line up with TRBD2. The CDR3 covers 17 residues. Losses at the gene ends were 0 bases for V and 2 bases for J; bases not matched to a gene: 3. The V gene's germline CDR1 is LGHNA and CDR2 YSLEER. The CDR3 DNA reads as TGCGCCAGCAGCCAAGATCTGACTAGCGGGACCTACAATGAGCAGTTCTTC. This sequence encodes CASSQDLTSGTYNEQFF.

The J gene is TRBJ2-7, the V gene TRBV25-1; D ambiguous. V was clipped by 4 bases and J by 2 bases, with 9 bases between them. Germline V gene sequence: CDR1 MGHDK, CDR2 SYGVNS. The CDR3 sequence is 13 residues long. The CDR3 spells CASSAAPPYEQYF. CDR3 in DNA: TGTGCCAGCAGTGCTGCCCCCCCCTACGAGCAGTACTTC.

The chain joins TRBV5-1 to TRBJ2-1; 9 positions agree with TRBD2. CDR1 is SGHRS and CDR2 is YFSETQ in the germline V gene. The V and J ends lost 3 bases and 6 bases, in that order; junction bases with no gene match: 13. CDR3 length equals 17 residues. CDR3 nucleotide sequence: TGCGCCAGCAGCTCCCGGAGTAGCGGGGGAGATAGCAATGAGCAGTTCTTC. This translates into CASSSRSSGGDSNEQFF.

This chain uses TRBV20-1 with TRBJ1-4; perhaps TRBD1 as D (5 bases). Trimming pared 6 bases from V and 8 bases from J, leaving 10 bases between. Germline V CDR1 and CDR2: DFQATT, SNEGSKA (reference sequence). This CDR3 region has 11 residues. In nucleotides, the CDR3 is TGCAGTGCCTTGGGACCAGAAAAACTGTTTTTT. Protein product: CSALGPEKLFF.

Many counts were recorded for this clone. The chain recombines TRBV28 with TRBJ1-5; 9 bases align to TRBD1. This CDR3 is built from 16 residues. The V segment lost 6 bases and the J segment 0 bases; nucleotides outside the gene matches: 6. Germline CDR1 reads MDHEN; CDR2 reads SYDVKM. The CDR3 loop is CASSSTGGTSNQPQHF. Written as DNA, the CDR3 is TGTGCCAGCAGCTCTACAGGGGGCACTAGCAATCAGCCCCAGCATTTT.